This T cell receptor (beta chain) was recovered during a study of identical twins. This clonotype was counted between two and nine times. Its cognate antigen is unknown. Study-level findings and limits: Cross-sectional statistical analysis, not tracking of the same donors, underpinned the conclusions.

CDR3 length: 14 amino acids. The germline V gene encodes CDR1 DFQATT and CDR2 SNEGSKA (reference sequence). Between the trimmed V and J ends, which lost 6 bases and 3 bases, there was a span of 14 bases. TCRdb ran MiXCR on the 5' RACE reads and lists one entry per CDR3 protein. The sample contains hundreds of thousands of distinct CDR3 sequences, roughly an eighth of which appear only once. The sample also formed part of further work on yellow fever vaccine responses in identical twins.

The chain recombines TRBV20-1 with TRBJ2-2; weak D call: TRBD1 (6 bases). The TCR comes from a woman in her late teens or twenties in good health. The specimen sequenced was PBMCs. This CDR3 reads CSARAGQHTGELFF. CDR3 in DNA: TGCAGTGCCAGGGCCGGACAGCACACCGGGGAGCTGTTTTTT.